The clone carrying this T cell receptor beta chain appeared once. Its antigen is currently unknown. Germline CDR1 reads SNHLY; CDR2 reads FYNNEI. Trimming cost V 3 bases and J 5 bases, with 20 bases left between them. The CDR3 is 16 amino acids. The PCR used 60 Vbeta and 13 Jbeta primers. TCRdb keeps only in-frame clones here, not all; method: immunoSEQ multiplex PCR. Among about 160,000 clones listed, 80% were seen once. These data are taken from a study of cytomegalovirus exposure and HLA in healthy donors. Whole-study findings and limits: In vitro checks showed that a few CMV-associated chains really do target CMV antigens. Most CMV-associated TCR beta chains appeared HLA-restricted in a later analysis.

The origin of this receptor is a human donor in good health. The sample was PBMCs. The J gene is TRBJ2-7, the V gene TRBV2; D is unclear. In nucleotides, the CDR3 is TGTGCCAGCAGTGAGATACCAGTAAAGTCATCCCACGAGCAGTACTTC. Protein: CASSEIPVKSSHEQYF. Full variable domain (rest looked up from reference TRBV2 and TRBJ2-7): EPEVTQTPSHQVTQMGQEVILRCVPISNHLYFYWYRQILGQKVEFLVSFYNNEISEKSEIFDDQFSVERPDGSNFTLKIRSTKLEDSAMYFCASSEIPVKSSHEQYFGPGTRLTVT.